One T cell receptor beta chain is described in this entry. Antigen unknown. The sample belongs to a study of cytomegalovirus exposure and HLA in healthy donors. Study-level findings and limits: After further analysis at a later stage, roughly 15,000 TCR beta sequences were associated with HLA alleles at 0.05 false discovery rate.

The PCR contained 60 Vbeta and 13 Jbeta primers. Generated by immunoSEQ multiplex PCR, the TCRdb table keeps only in-frame clones and is missing some. The table records 100,000 to 120,000 clones, 65% to 85% of them present only once. The CDR3 is 15 amino acids. V was pared by 1 base and J by 7 bases, with 3 bases of the junction left unmatched. Germline loops: CDR1 LGHNA, CDR2 YSLEER. The sequence came from a man younger than 35 in good health and CMV-seronegative. The sample was PBMCs. The chain carries TRBV4-3 and TRBJ2-2, with 10 bases aligning to TRBD1. CDR3 region: CASSQAGQGNGELFF. The CDR3 nucleotides are TGCGCCAGCAGCCAAGCGGGACAGGGGAACGGGGAGCTGTTTTTT.